These 28 T cell receptor beta chains originate from one sample sequenced in a study of circulating and synovial CD4+ cells in juvenile arthritis. Data came from immunoSEQ multiplex PCR; TCRdb stores just in-frame clones and leaves some out. The sample consists of approximately 3,600 clones, 75% to 90% of them appearing once. Sequenced input: CD4+ T cells from synovial fluid. These receptors came from a human donor with juvenile idiopathic arthritis.

This chain uses TRBV7-2 with TRBJ2-5; TRBD2 is a possible D gene (6 bases). The CDR3 runs 13 residues. V was cut by 5 bases and J by 3 bases, with 10 bases left in between. In germline, CDR1 is SGHTA, CDR2 FQGNSA. CDR3 amino acids: CASSATSKETQYF. The CDR3 DNA sequence: TGTGCCAGCAGCGCCACTAGCAAAGAGACCCAGTACTTC.

The CDR3 DNA reads as TGTGCTAGTGGTTTGTGGGGAGGGAACACAGATACGCAGTATTTT. Amino acid sequence: CASGLWGGNTDTQYF. The J gene is TRBJ2-3, the V gene TRBV12-5, with TRBD2 matching 7 bases. CDR3 size: 15 residues. V trimming: 2 bases; J trimming: 2 bases; junction bases outside the gene matches: 4. CDR1 and CDR2 from the germline V gene are LGHNT and FRNRAP.

About this clone: The junction does not match germline at one end; this may be a read error. Other DNA sequences in the same sample also yield this CDR3. The chain combines TRBV10-3 with TRBJ1-6, with D possibly matching TRBD1 (6 bases). This CDR3 has 13 amino acids. The germline CDR1 and CDR2 sequences are ENHRY and SYGVKD. The CDR3 DNA reads TGTGCCATCACGGGGGGCAAGAATTCCCCCCTCCACTTT. This encodes CAITGGKNSPLHF.

The chain has TRBV6-5 and TRBJ1-1; possible D gene TRBD1, 6 bases. The V gene lost 6 bases and the J gene lost 3 bases, with 11 bases spanning the gap. Germline CDR1 reads MNHEY; CDR2 reads SVGAGI. The CDR3 totals 13 residues. DNA for the CDR3: TGTGCCAGCAGACTACAGGGTGACACTGAAGCTTTCTTT. Protein product: CASRLQGDTEAFF.

This clone was seen a single time. The J gene is TRBJ2-1, the V gene TRBV5-1; 10 bases are a match to TRBD2. The V gene end was trimmed by 0 bases and the J gene end by 4 bases; junction bases not matched to a gene: 4. This CDR3 spans 16 amino acids. The V gene's germline CDR1 is SGHRS and CDR2 YFSETQ. The CDR3: CASSLEASGGYNEQFF. For the CDR3, the DNA is TGCGCCAGCAGCTTGGAGGCTAGCGGGGGTTACAATGAGCAGTTCTTC.

The rearrangement joins TRBV6-6 to TRBJ2-1; possible D gene TRBD2, 6 bases. This CDR3 spans 12 amino acids. V lost 7 bases and J lost 9, with 13 bases in between. Germline lookup yields CDR1 MNHNY and CDR2 SVGAGI (reference sequence). CDR3 in amino acids: CASKAATSEQFF. The CDR3 DNA reads TGTGCCAGCAAGGCGGCGACTAGTGAGCAGTTCTTC.

This chain joins TRBV2 and TRBJ2-3, with 12 positions matching TRBD2. This CDR3 spans 14 amino acids. V dropped 5 bases and J dropped 6; count of bases not matched to a gene: 3. Per germline, CDR1 SNHLY and CDR2 FYNNEI. CDR3 DNA: TGTGCCAGCAGTCTAGGGACTAGCGGGGATACGCAGTATTTT. Protein product: CASSLGTSGDTQYF.

The gene calls are TRBV19 and TRBJ1-5, with D unclear. The V and J ends lost 7 bases and 3 bases respectively, with 16 bases between them. Looked up from germline, CDR1 is LNHDA and CDR2 is SQIVND (reference sequence). The CDR3 spans 15 residues. CDR3 residues: CASIVSWGANQPQHF. CDR3 DNA sequence: TGTGCCAGTATAGTATCATGGGGAGCCAATCAGCCCCAGCATTTT.

V usage is TRBV5-4 and J usage is TRBJ1-2; the match to TRBD1 covers 7 bases. Trimming removed 0 bases from V and 6 bases from J; junction bases left unmatched: 8. Germline V gene data show CDR1 as SGHNT and CDR2 as YYREEE (reference sequence). The CDR3 sequence is 15 residues long. The CDR3, as DNA: TGTGCCAGCAGCTTGGACGAGACAGGGTCGCATGGCTACACCTTC. This translates into CASSLDETGSHGYTF.

Comments on this clone: An end of the junction differs from the germline gene, which may be a read error. The same CDR3 also results from other DNA sequences found in this sample. This chain links TRBV28 with TRBJ1-6, with a tentative D call TRBD1 (5 bases). Germline V gene data show CDR1 as MDHEN and CDR2 as SYDVKM. This CDR3 region has 17 residues. In DNA, the CDR3 is TGTGCCAGCACTAAACCCCTATCGCGGGGGGGTAATTCCCCCCTCCACTTT. It specifies CASTKPLSRGGNSPLHF.

This clone has just one count. The chain employs TRBV7-3 and TRBJ1-3; D unresolved. This CDR3 comprises 14 residues. The V gene's germline CDR1 is SGHTA and CDR2 FQGTGA. V dropped 6 bases and J dropped 0 bases, with 9 bases sitting between them. CDR3 loop: CASSSGPSGNTIYF. The CDR3 nucleotides are TGTGCCAGCAGTTCTGGGCCCTCTGGAAACACCATATATTTT.

The chain uses TRBV30 and TRBJ1-6; the match to TRBD1 covers 10 bases. V shed 1 base and J 9 bases; nucleotides not matched to a gene: 3. Germline CDR1 is GTSNPN and CDR2 is SVGIG (reference sequence). The CDR3 runs to 14 residues. The CDR3, as DNA: TGTGCCTGGAGTGGGGACAGGGGAGGTTCACCCCTCCACTTT. It codes for CAWSGDRGGSPLHF.

J is TRBJ2-7 and V is TRBV9, with 12 bases that match TRBD2. This CDR3 contains 14 residues. Germline lookup yields CDR1 SGDLS and CDR2 YYNGEE. V gave up 3 bases and J gave up 6 bases; unmatched junction bases: 4. The CDR3 loop is CASSGQLAGGEQYF. The DNA of the CDR3 is TGTGCCAGCAGCGGACAACTAGCGGGGGGCGAGCAGTACTTC. Combining the CDR3 with reference TRBV9 and TRBJ2-7 gives the whole variable domain DSGVTQTPKHLITATGQRVTLRCSPRSGDLSVYWYQQSLDQGLQFLIQYYNGEERAKGNILERFSAQQFPDLHSELNLSSLELGDSALYFCASSGQLAGGEQYFGPGTRLTVT.

The gene calls are TRBV11-2 and TRBJ2-5; a possible D gene is TRBD2 (5 bases). V was shortened by 5 bases and J by 1 base, with 14 bases between the two germline ends. This CDR3 is built from 15 residues. Germline lookup yields CDR1 SGHAT and CDR2 FQNNGV. DNA for the CDR3: TGTGCCAGCAGCCCGTTCCGTAGCGCCCAAGAGACCCAGTACTTC. As protein: CASSPFRSAQETQYF. Full variable domain (rest looked up from reference TRBV11-2 and TRBJ2-5): EAGVAQSPRYKIIEKRQSVAFWCNPISGHATLYWYQQILGQGPKLLIQFQNNGVVDDSQLPKDRFSAERLKGVDSTLKIQPAKLEDSAVYLCASSPFRSAQETQYFGPGTRLLVL.

The V call is TRBV30, the J call TRBJ2-3, with D hard to call. Germline loops: CDR1 GTSNPN, CDR2 SVGIG (reference sequence). V gave up 0 bases and J gave up 0 bases, with 13 bases separating them. The CDR3 runs to 16 residues. The CDR3 DNA is TGTGCCTGGAGTGTCTACCGAGACACTAGCACAGATACGCAGTATTTT. It specifies CAWSVYRDTSTDTQYF.

This rearrangement joins TRBV14 to TRBJ2-3; a possible D gene is TRBD1 (6 bases). This CDR3 region has 14 residues. Germline CDR1 reads SGHDN; CDR2 reads FVKESK. V lost 6 bases to trimming and J lost 6 bases, with 16 bases between them. The CDR3 DNA reads TGTGCCAGCAGACCCGGGACATTCTCTGATACGCAGTATTTT. Protein product: CASRPGTFSDTQYF. The whole variable domain, remainder taken from reference TRBV14 and TRBJ2-3, is EAGVTQFPSHSVIEKGQTVTLRCDPISGHDNLYWYRRVMGKEIKFLLHFVKESKQDESGMPNNRFLAERTGGTYSTLKVQPAELEDSGVYFCASRPGTFSDTQYFGPGTRLTVL.

The chain links TRBV7-2 to TRBJ1-6; unclear D gene. CDR1 and CDR2 from the germline V gene are SGHTA and FQGNSA. The CDR3 contains 15 residues. Trimming pared 1 base from V and 15 bases from J, leaving 19 bases between. CDR3: CASSLGRVPTAHLHF. CDR3 in DNA: TGTGCCAGCAGCTTAGGTCGGGTCCCAACGGCCCACCTCCACTTT.

The rearrangement uses TRBV7-3 and TRBJ2-1; 7 bases are a match to TRBD2. The junction had 2 bases not matched to a gene; V was cut back by 2 bases and J by 10 bases. CDR1 is SGHTA and CDR2 is FQGTGA in the germline V gene. The CDR3 runs 12 residues. The CDR3 reads CASSLSAGEQFF. The CDR3 region has the DNA TGTGCCAGCAGCTTATCAGCGGGGGAGCAGTTCTTC.

This clone was found once. This sequence joins TRBV19 and TRBJ2-5; D unclear. The CDR3 is 13 amino acids. Trimming took off 7 bases at V and 2 bases at J, with 11 bases between the two ends. Looked up from germline, CDR1 is LNHDA and CDR2 is SQIVND (reference sequence). The CDR3 protein is CASNDGFQETQYF. The CDR3 region has the DNA TGTGCCAGTAACGACGGGTTTCAAGAGACCCAGTACTTC. Complete variable domain (other parts from reference TRBV19 and TRBJ2-5): DGGITQSPKYLFRKEGQNVTLSCEQNLNHDAMYWYRQDPGQGLRLIYYSQIVNDFQKGDIAEGYSVSREKKESFPLTVTSAQKNPTAFYLCASNDGFQETQYFGPGTRLLVL.

Only a few counts were recorded for this clone. The junction shows a germline mismatch at one end, possibly a read error. Other DNA sequences in this specimen translate into the identical CDR3. The genes are TRBV18 and TRBJ1-6; no reliable D call. In germline, CDR1 is KGHSH, CDR2 LQKENI. CDR3 length equals 18 residues. In DNA, the CDR3 is TGTGCCAGCTCACAACTGCCAACCCCTAGCTCCTATAATTCCCCCCTCCACTTT. Translated: CASSQLPTPSSYNSPLHF.

The chain carries TRBV4-2 and TRBJ2-1; perhaps TRBD2 as D (6 bases). The CDR3 loop spans 16 amino acids. CDR1 and CDR2 (germline): LGHNA, YNFKEQ. V shed 0 bases and J shed 4 bases, with 13 bases lying between them. CDR3 DNA: TGTGCCAGCAGCCAAGACTGGCGGGGCCTTTACAATGAGCAGTTCTTC. This sequence encodes CASSQDWRGLYNEQFF.

Here the CDR3 reads CASGTGISYNEQFF. For the CDR3, the DNA is TGTGCTAGTGGTACAGGGATATCCTACAATGAGCAGTTCTTC. The chain combines TRBV12-5 with TRBJ2-1, with D perhaps TRBD1 (6 bases). The length of the CDR3 is 14 residues. V gave up 5 bases and J gave up 1 base, with 9 bases separating them. The germline V gene has CDR1 LGHNT and CDR2 FRNRAP.

V usage is TRBV5-8 and J usage is TRBJ1-5; no reliable D call. V lost 3 bases to trimming and J lost 3 bases, with 10 bases between them. Germline V gene sequence: CDR1 SGHTS, CDR2 YDEGEE. There are 14 residues in the CDR3. CDR3 coding DNA: TGTGCCAGCAGCTCGGGGTGGACCAATCAGCCCCAGCATTTT. The encoded protein is CASSSGWTNQPQHF.

The J gene is TRBJ1-3, the V gene TRBV6-1; maybe TRBD1 (5 bases). Germline V gene data show CDR1 as MNHNS and CDR2 as SASEGT. V lost 3 bases and J lost 4, with 13 bases in between. CDR3 length: 15 residues. In nucleotides, the CDR3 is TGTGCCAGCAGTGAGGGGGGGAGAGAGGGAAACACCATATATTTT. Amino acid sequence: CASSEGGREGNTIYF.

The CDR3 region is CASSLTRGNTEAFF. In DNA form, the CDR3 reads TGTGCCAGCAGCTTAACCCGCGGGAACACTGAAGCTTTCTTT. The chain couples TRBV7-2 to TRBJ1-1; D is undetermined. V was trimmed by 2 bases and J by 1 base, leaving 8 bases between them. The CDR3 has 14 amino acids. Germline V gene sequence: CDR1 SGHTA, CDR2 FQGNSA.

The chain is built from TRBV25-1 and TRBJ2-3, with D perhaps matching TRBD2 (6 bases). V shed 1 base and J shed 6 bases, with 14 bases lying between them. The CDR3 has 15 residues. Germline-derived CDR1 and CDR2 are MGHDK and SYGVNS. In DNA, the CDR3 is TGTGCCAGCAGTGAATCGCGGGGCCACACGGATACGCAGTATTTT. This translates into CASSESRGHTDTQYF.

V gene TRBV2 combines with J gene TRBJ1-5; D is possibly TRBD1 (5 bases). The CDR3 contains 15 residues. Germline V lookup: CDR1 SNHLY, CDR2 FYNNEI. Trimming removed 6 bases from V and 0 bases from J, with 12 bases in between. CDR3 amino acids: CASSHRQPSNQPQHF. In DNA, the CDR3 is TGTGCCAGCAGCCACAGACAGCCTAGCAATCAGCCCCAGCATTTT.

The chain recombines TRBV7-8 with TRBJ2-5; 9 nucleotides line up with TRBD2. Per the germline V gene, CDR1 is SGHVS and CDR2 is FQNEAQ. Losses at the gene ends were 1 base for V and 4 bases for J; bases not matched to a gene: 7. The CDR3 length is 16 residues. In DNA, the CDR3 is TGTGCCAGCAGCTTAGAAGCGGGGGGCACAGGAGAGACCCAGTACTTC. Translating gives CASSLEAGGTGETQYF. Supplemented by reference TRBV7-8 and TRBJ2-5, the full variable domain reads GAGVSQSPRYKVAKRGQDVALRCDPISGHVSLFWYQQALGQGPEFLTYFQNEAQLDKSGLPSDRFFAERPEGSVSTLKIQRTQQEDSAVYLCASSLEAGGTGETQYFGPGTRLLVL.